Presented here are 13 T cell receptor beta chains from one specimen sequenced in a study of blood T cell repertoires in COVID-19. Profiling relied on immunoSEQ multiplex PCR, and the TCRdb table lists in-frame clones only, not all of them. This sample has more than 300,000 clones, with approximately 91% found just once. Input material: PBMCs or T cells enriched from blood (not recorded which). The origin of the receptors is a woman in her thirties who had been exposed to COVID-19.

The rearrangement uses TRBV2 and TRBJ1-2; 8 bases fit TRBD1. Germline V CDR1 and CDR2: SNHLY, FYNNEI. This CDR3 has 16 residues. Trimming removed 1 base from V and 8 bases from J; junction bases left unmatched: 12. CDR3 region: CASSEGGTGGMWGYTF. The DNA for the CDR3 is TGTGCCAGCAGTGAAGGTGGTACAGGGGGAATGTGGGGCTACACCTTC.

The rearrangement uses TRBV29-1 and TRBJ1-3, with 8 nucleotides matching TRBD1. Germline CDR1 and CDR2: SQVTM and ANQGSEA. The CDR3 extends over 14 amino acids. V lost 6 bases to trimming and J lost 0 bases; unmatched junction nucleotides: 4. The CDR3 spells CSVGDRNSGNTIYF. The CDR3 region has the DNA TGCAGCGTGGGGGACAGGAACTCTGGAAACACCATATATTTT.

V gene TRBV5-1 combines with J gene TRBJ2-4; 9 nucleotides match TRBD1. Germline trimming cut 7 bases from V and 4 bases from J; bases unmatched to any gene: 9. There are 15 residues in the CDR3. Per the germline V gene, CDR1 is SGHRS and CDR2 is YFSETQ. The DNA of the CDR3 is TGCGCCAGCCCCCCGGGACAGGGTCAAAAAAACATTCAGTACTTC. As protein: CASPPGQGQKNIQYF. The full variable domain, its missing parts supplied by reference TRBV5-1 and TRBJ2-4, is KAGVTQTPRYLIKTRGQQVTLSCSPISGHRSVSWYQQTPGQGLQFLFEYFSETQRNKGNFPGRFSGRQFSNSRSEMNVSTLELGDSALYLCASPPGQGQKNIQYFGAGTRLSVL.

The rearrangement links TRBV5-1 to TRBJ2-3; maybe TRBD1 (5 bases). V was trimmed by 2 bases and J by 2 bases, leaving 12 bases between them. The CDR3 consists of 15 residues. Germline V CDR1 and CDR2: SGHRS, YFSETQ. The DNA for the CDR3 is TGCGCCAGCAGCTTCCTACTTGGGGCCACAGATACGCAGTATTTT. Residues: CASSFLLGATDTQYF.

The chain recombines TRBV6-5 with TRBJ1-5; the match to TRBD1 covers 12 bases. This CDR3 comprises 14 residues. J gave up 5 bases and V 6 bases, and 2 bases lay outside the gene matches. The V gene's germline CDR1 is MNHEY and CDR2 SVGAGI. The chain's CDR3 is CASRGTGGYQPQHF. The CDR3 DNA is TGTGCCAGCAGAGGGACAGGGGGCTATCAGCCCCAGCATTTT.

The rearrangement joins TRBV5-1 to TRBJ2-1; 7 bases align to TRBD2. Germline lookup yields CDR1 SGHRS and CDR2 YFSETQ. The J segment lost 7 bases and the V segment lost 7 bases, leaving 11 bases of the junction unmatched. The length of the CDR3 is 14 residues. CDR3 DNA sequence: TGCGCCAGCGCGCTGGGGGGGAACCCGAATGAGCAGTTCTTC. Protein product: CASALGGNPNEQFF.

This chain joins TRBV7-9 and TRBJ1-3, with 8 bases that match TRBD1. Germline V gene data show CDR1 as SEHNR and CDR2 as FQNEAQ (reference sequence). The CDR3 is made up of 15 amino acids. The trim removed 1 base at V and 4 bases at J, leaving 3 bases unmatched. CDR3 coding DNA: TGTGCCAGCAGCTTAGGGACAGGGACAGGAAACACCATATATTTT. It codes for CASSLGTGTGNTIYF.

J is TRBJ2-5 and V is TRBV20-1; D is unclear. V gave up 3 bases and J gave up 1 base, with 9 bases separating them. The length of the CDR3 is 13 residues. Germline values: CDR1 DFQATT, CDR2 SNEGSKA (reference sequence). The DNA for the CDR3 is TGCAGTGCTAGTCTCAGCGTCCAAGAGACCCAGTACTTC. Protein sequence: CSASLSVQETQYF.

The chain carries TRBV5-1 and TRBJ1-1, with D possibly being TRBD1 (5 bases). The CDR3 contains 16 residues. Trimming shortened V by 0 bases and J by 1 base, and 13 bases separated the two germline ends. CDR1 is SGHRS, CDR2 YFSETQ, per germline. DNA of the CDR3: TGCGCCAGCAGCTTGGGACAGCTGGTCGAGAACACTGAAGCTTTCTTT. The encoded protein is CASSLGQLVENTEAFF.

The chain couples TRBV6-2 or TRBV6-3 to TRBJ1-1; D not resolved. Germline CDR1 is MNHEY and CDR2 is SVGEGT. This CDR3 region has 18 residues. Trimming removed 5 bases at V and 3 bases at J, with 25 bases between. The CDR3 DNA is TGTGCCAGCAGTCCCGTCCCGTCCAGAGGTTATCCCGACACTGAAGCTTTCTTT. The encoded protein is CASSPVPSRGYPDTEAFF.

V and J are TRBV7-8 and TRBJ2-3; TRBD1 is a possible D gene (6 bases). The CDR3 consists of 14 residues. Trimming pared 4 bases from V and 2 bases from J, leaving 10 bases between. CDR1 is SGHVS, CDR2 FQNEAQ, per germline. The CDR3 coding sequence is TGTGCCAGCAGCTGGACAGACTTCACAGATACGCAGTATTTT. Its translation: CASSWTDFTDTQYF.

The chain employs TRBV5-6 and TRBJ2-1; TRBD2 aligns across 10 bases. Germline CDR1 is SGHDT and CDR2 is YYEEEE. Trimming removed 2 bases from V and 2 bases from J; junction bases left unmatched: 4. This CDR3 spans 16 amino acids. The CDR3 region has the DNA TGTGCCAGCAGCTTCGTAGCGGGGGGTCCCTACAATGAGCAGTTCTTC. Its translation is CASSFVAGGPYNEQFF.

The chain links TRBV29-1 to TRBJ1-1, with no clear D. V gave up 7 bases and J gave up 3 bases, with 6 bases separating them. The CDR3 consists of 10 residues. CDR1 is SQVTM and CDR2 is ANQGSEA in the germline V gene. The chain's CDR3 is CSGRDTEAFF. Here the CDR3 DNA reads TGCAGCGGCCGGGACACTGAAGCTTTCTTT.